Below are 8 T cell receptor beta chains sequenced from a single sample in a study of blood T cell repertoires in COVID-19. Sequencing was performed with immunoSEQ multiplex PCR; in TCRdb, only in-frame clones are kept and a portion is missing. The sample yields 45,000 to 65,000 clones, approximately 88% seen once. The specimen sequenced was peripheral blood. These receptors came from a human donor in a cohort sampled during active COVID-19.

A single count supports this clone. The chain is built from TRBV9 and TRBJ2-5, with D perhaps TRBD2 (6 bases). Trimming left V 4 bases short and J 5 bases short, with 15 bases between. Germline-derived CDR1 and CDR2 are SGDLS and YYNGEE. The CDR3 sequence is 14 residues long. CDR3 sequence reads: CASSPRSGVETQYF. The DNA for the CDR3 is TGTGCCAGCAGCCCCCGTTCGGGGGTGGAGACCCAGTACTTC.

The chain couples TRBV4-2 to TRBJ2-5; 9 bases map to TRBD2. CDR1 LGHNA and CDR2 YNFKEQ come from the germline V gene. The CDR3 spans 15 residues. Trimming cost V 0 bases and J 5 bases; bases outside gene matches: 4. This CDR3 reads CASSQDRTSDETQYF. The DNA of the CDR3 is TGTGCCAGCAGCCAAGACCGGACTAGCGACGAGACCCAGTACTTC.

V gene TRBV11-2 combines with J gene TRBJ2-1, with D hard to call. Germline V gene sequence: CDR1 SGHAT, CDR2 FQNNGV. Trimming shortened V by 5 bases and J by 6 bases, and 20 bases separated the two germline ends. This CDR3 comprises 16 residues. The CDR3 DNA is TGTGCCAGCAGCCCGCTGGCCCTCCAAACATTCAATGAGCAGTTCTTC. As protein: CASSPLALQTFNEQFF.

The chain uses TRBV6-4 and TRBJ2-3; tentatively, D is TRBD2 (6 bases). This CDR3 is 16 amino acids long. From germline, CDR1 is MRHNA and CDR2 SNTAGT. The V end lost 2 bases, the J end lost 2 bases, and 14 bases lay between the germline ends. CDR3 nucleotides: TGTGCCAGCAGTGACGGCCATACTAGCTTCACAGATACGCAGTATTTT. Translated: CASSDGHTSFTDTQYF.

This sequence joins TRBV9 and TRBJ1-3; no clear D gene. CDR3 length equals 14 residues. Germline V gene data show CDR1 as SGDLS and CDR2 as YYNGEE. V was cut by 4 bases and J by 0 bases, with 8 bases left in between. This chain's CDR3 is CASSPQISGNTIYF. DNA for the CDR3: TGTGCCAGCAGCCCCCAGATCTCTGGAAACACCATATATTTT. Variable domain in full (rest from reference TRBV9 and TRBJ1-3): DSGVTQTPKHLITATGQRVTLRCSPRSGDLSVYWYQQSLDQGLQFLIQYYNGEERAKGNILERFSAQQFPDLHSELNLSSLELGDSALYFCASSPQISGNTIYFGEGSWLTVV.

V and J are TRBV19 and TRBJ2-1, with a weak D call TRBD2 (6 bases). V lost 5 bases, J lost 0 bases, and 11 bases lay in between. The CDR3 loop spans 15 amino acids. Germline values: CDR1 LNHDA, CDR2 SQIVND (reference sequence). CDR3 nucleotides: TGTGCCAGTAGTGGCGGGGCGGACTCCTACAATGAGCAGTTCTTC. The encoded protein is CASSGGADSYNEQFF.

This clone has only a few counts. The rearrangement links TRBV7-8 to TRBJ2-2; 9 bases agree with TRBD1. J was trimmed by 7 bases and V by 6 bases; bases with no gene match: 9. The CDR3 extends over 15 amino acids. CDR1 is SGHVS, CDR2 FQNEAQ, per germline. In DNA form, the CDR3 reads TGTGCCAGCAGTCAAGCACAGGGGGCGAACGGGGAGCTGTTTTTT. It specifies CASSQAQGANGELFF. Supplemented by reference TRBV7-8 and TRBJ2-2, the full variable domain reads GAGVSQSPRYKVAKRGQDVALRCDPISGHVSLFWYQQALGQGPEFLTYFQNEAQLDKSGLPSDRFFAERPEGSVSTLKIQRTQQEDSAVYLCASSQAQGANGELFFGEGSRLTVL.

The rearrangement uses TRBV14 and TRBJ2-1; weak D call: TRBD2 (5 bases). Germline V gene data show CDR1 as SGHDN and CDR2 as FVKESK. V dropped 4 bases and J dropped 0 bases, with 16 bases sitting between them. The CDR3 covers 17 residues. Written as DNA, the CDR3 is TGTGCCAGCAGCCTATCAATACTAGGAATCTCCTACAATGAGCAGTTCTTC. Translating gives CASSLSILGISYNEQFF.